This TCR beta chain was obtained from a study of cytotoxic CD8 clonotypes in ibrutinib-treated CLL (dated by TCRdb to about 2021). In the study overall: The cohort included approximately 15 treatment-naive and some twelve relapsed/refractory patients; about 17 were IGHV unmutated. An average of around 250,000 productive templates and tens of thousands of productive rearrangements was obtained per sample. Cryopreserved peripheral blood mononuclear cells were collected at three points: before therapy, at response, and at either sustained remission or disease progression. All remission and progressive disease samples were collected while patients were still receiving ibrutinib. Samples at response were collected after a median of about 12 months of treatment, with a range of about 6 to 36 months. Responses were partial in around 25 patients and complete in 2; after median around 66 months follow-up, around 14 stayed in remission and about twelve progressed. Longitudinal samples were obtainable from about 30% of the roughly 90 participants in the trial. Study-wide conclusions, independent of this receptor: Sustained-remission and progressing patients did not have matched sampling times, and lymph node repertoires were not examined. Baseline clonality exceeded that of age-matched healthy donors and correlated strongly with circulating CD8+ T-cell counts. Clonality rose at ibrutinib response, remained stable during sustained remission, and dropped back toward baseline at progression. Public clonotypes were rare and either contracted or stayed stable during treatment, and the rise in clonality at ibrutinib response reflected the expansion of private clonotypes.

CDR1 and CDR2 (SGHAT, FQNNGV) derive from the germline V gene. The CDR3 holds 17 amino acids from the cysteine to the phenylalanine. Only CDR3 DNA remains: 51 bases, in frame from the first base. Germline trimming: 5 bases from V, 2 bases from J; junction bases outside gene matches: 11. The time point label of this sample denotes: progressive disease on ibrutinib. For TCR beta library preparation, roughly 2 micrograms of genomic DNA was extracted from cryopreserved PBMCs. Longitudinal blood samples from CLL patients on ibrutinib monotherapy were analyzed using high-throughput TCR beta sequencing. The patients took part in an open-label, single-center phase 2 trial of ibrutinib monotherapy. A MiSeq instrument was used for deep resolution sequencing, which targeted depths ranging from 1 in 1 million up to 1 in 200,000 T cells, with coverage averaging 10x for each clonotype. The immunoSEQ hsTCRB Kit was used to generate TCR beta libraries. The original methods were these. ImmunoSEQ Data Assistant and ImmunoSEQ Analyzer were used for data analysis, and V, D and J genes were assigned according to IMGT definitions. Clonality, which ranges from 0 to 1, was calculated by subtracting the normalized Shannon entropy of productive rearrangement frequencies from one. Only overrepresented clonotypes making up at least 0.05% of each patient's repertoire were included in the public clonotype analysis. Some 13 repertoires from age-matched healthy donors, obtained from immuneACCESS, served as clonality controls. This is the immuneACCESS table as TCRdb keeps it, with only in-frame sequences that have V and J called. A part of the clones is gone; compared with another copy, unresolved V genes explain less than half, and the rest is unexplained. V, J and clone size reflect that table, while D and trimming were determined from the DNA. This sample comprises tens of thousands of clones, more than 75% of them detected only once. The top ten hold 7.5% to 9.5% of the sample.

About this clone: Its antigen remains undetermined. The sample holds no much larger clone one base away, and base qualities are not on file.

The clonotype comes from a human donor with chronic lymphocytic leukemia. The rearranged segments are TRBV11-2 and TRBJ2-7; 11 of the junction bases match TRBD2. This specimen consisted of PBMCs, obtained at disease progression, from a patient treated with ibrutinib. The base sequence is TGTGCCAGCAGCACTGGGACTAGCGGCTCCCCCCCCTACGAGCAGTACTTC. This gives the protein CASSTGTSGSPPYEQYF.